The present T cell receptor beta chain was sequenced within a study of early T cells in non-severe SARS-CoV-2 infection. One entry per CDR3 protein results from TCRdb running MiXCR on the 5' RACE reads. The table has 60,000 to 75,000 distinct CDR3 sequences, about 9.1% seen once. Germline loops: CDR1 SGHDT, CDR2 YYEEEE. Trimming stripped 2 bases from V and 0 bases from J, with 19 bases between. CDR3 length: 18 residues. The specimen comprised whole blood, sampled at baseline. V and J are TRBV5-6 and TRBJ2-3; D possibly corresponds to TRBD2 (6 bases). The receptor's source is an adult who was a healthcare worker with PCR-confirmed SARS-CoV-2 infection or an uninfected control (not recorded which). The CDR3 protein is CASSFGGLDFTSTDTQYF. The CDR3 nucleotides are TGTGCCAGCAGCTTTGGGGGACTGGACTTTACTAGCACAGATACGCAGTATTTT.